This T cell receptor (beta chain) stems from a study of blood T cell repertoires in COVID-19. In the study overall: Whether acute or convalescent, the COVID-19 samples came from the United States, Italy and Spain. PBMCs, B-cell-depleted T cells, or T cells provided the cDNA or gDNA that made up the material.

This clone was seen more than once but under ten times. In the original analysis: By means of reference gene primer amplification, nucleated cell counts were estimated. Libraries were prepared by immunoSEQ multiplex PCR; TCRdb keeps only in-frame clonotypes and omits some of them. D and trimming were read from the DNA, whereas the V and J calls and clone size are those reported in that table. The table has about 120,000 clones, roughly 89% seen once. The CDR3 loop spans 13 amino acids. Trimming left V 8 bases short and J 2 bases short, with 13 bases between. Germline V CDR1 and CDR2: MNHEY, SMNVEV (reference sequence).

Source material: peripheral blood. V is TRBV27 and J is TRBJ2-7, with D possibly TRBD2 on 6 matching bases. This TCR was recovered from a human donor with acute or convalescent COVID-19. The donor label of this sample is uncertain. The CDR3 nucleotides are TGTGCCAGCGGGGGACTGACCGCCTACGAGCAGTACTTC. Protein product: CASGGLTAYEQYF.